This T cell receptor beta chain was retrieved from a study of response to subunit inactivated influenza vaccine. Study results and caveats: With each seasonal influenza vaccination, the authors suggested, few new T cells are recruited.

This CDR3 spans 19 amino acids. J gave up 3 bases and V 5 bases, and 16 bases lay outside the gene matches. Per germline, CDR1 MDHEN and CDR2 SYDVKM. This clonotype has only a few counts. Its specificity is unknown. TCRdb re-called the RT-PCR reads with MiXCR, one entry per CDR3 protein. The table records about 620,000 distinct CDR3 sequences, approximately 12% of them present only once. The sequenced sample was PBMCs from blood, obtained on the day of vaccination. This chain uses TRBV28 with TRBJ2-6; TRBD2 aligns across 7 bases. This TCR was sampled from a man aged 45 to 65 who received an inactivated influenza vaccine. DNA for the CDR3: TGTGCCAGCAGTCCCAGCGGGTGGGGCGGGAGAGGTGGGGCCAACGTCCTGACTTTC. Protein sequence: CASSPSGWGGRGGANVLTF. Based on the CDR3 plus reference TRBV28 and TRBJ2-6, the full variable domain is DVKVTQSSRYLVKRTGEKVFLECVQDMDHENMFWYRQDPGLGLRLIYFSYDVKMKEKGDIPEGYSVSREKKERFSLILESASTNQTSMYLCASSPSGWGGRGGANVLTFGAGSRLTVL.